The 21 T cell receptor beta chains below were found in one sample sequenced in a study of control samples from healthy donors and cancer patients. Assay: immunoSEQ multiplex PCR; the TCRdb copy retains only in-frame clones and omits some. The top ten hold around an eighth of the sample, which has under 100,000 clones, approximately 90% seen once. Material: blood. Every receptor here comes from a woman in her 70s in good health.

V is TRBV29-1 and J is TRBJ1-3; no clear D. Germline V lookup: CDR1 SQVTM, CDR2 ANQGSEA. V lost 0 bases to trimming and J lost 0 bases, with 12 bases between them. CDR3 length: 16 residues. The CDR3 spells CSVEDRGRHSGNTIYF. CDR3 nucleotides: TGCAGCGTTGAAGATCGCGGCAGACACTCTGGAAACACCATATATTTT.

The chain links TRBV5-1 to TRBJ1-1; D uncertain. Trimming stripped 4 bases from V and 1 base from J, with 17 bases between. This CDR3 region has 16 residues. The germline gives CDR1 SGHRS, CDR2 YFSETQ. CDR3 loop: CASSPQPGSTNTEAFF. The CDR3 bases are TGCGCCAGCAGCCCCCAACCGGGGAGTACGAACACTGAAGCTTTCTTT. The entire variable domain, with the rest obtained from reference TRBV5-1 and TRBJ1-1, is as follows: KAGVTQTPRYLIKTRGQQVTLSCSPISGHRSVSWYQQTPGQGLQFLFEYFSETQRNKGNFPGRFSGRQFSNSRSEMNVSTLELGDSALYLCASSPQPGSTNTEAFFGQGTRLTVV.

The rearrangement joins TRBV18 to TRBJ1-5; TRBD1 is a possible D gene (5 bases). V lost 8 bases, J lost 7 bases, and 12 bases lay in between. The CDR3 loop spans 12 amino acids. Looked up from germline, CDR1 is KGHSH and CDR2 is LQKENI. The CDR3 loop is CASAGGGQPQHF. Written as DNA, the CDR3 is TGTGCCAGCGCCGGGGGTGGACAGCCCCAGCATTTT.

The V call is TRBV20-1, the J call TRBJ1-2; D remains unclear. Germline loops: CDR1 DFQATT, CDR2 SNEGSKA (reference sequence). The V end lost 1 base, the J end lost 6 bases, and 6 bases lay between the germline ends. The CDR3 length is 11 residues. The CDR3 DNA reads TGCAGTGCTAGAGGGGGTCATGGCTACACCTTC. This gives the protein CSARGGHGYTF.

J is TRBJ1-5 and V is TRBV5-1; D is unclear. Germline V gene lookup returns CDR1 SGHRS and CDR2 YFSETQ. V lost 1 base and J 6 bases, leaving 5 bases between the germline ends. This CDR3 is 12 amino acids long. The CDR3 spells CASSLSGQPQHF. In DNA, the CDR3 is TGCGCCAGCAGCTTGTCAGGTCAGCCCCAGCATTTT.

The rearrangement joins TRBV7-3 to TRBJ1-2; no clear D. The CDR3 is 15 residues long. Trimming left V 1 base short and J 2 bases short, with 11 bases between. Germline V gene sequence: CDR1 SGHTA, CDR2 FQGTGA. The CDR3 loop is CASSLKRVANYGYTF. The CDR3 DNA follows: TGTGCCAGCAGCTTAAAGAGGGTAGCCAACTATGGCTACACCTTC.

This clone has a handful of counts. The V gene is TRBV7-6, the J gene TRBJ1-5; D unresolved. The CDR3 has 13 residues. Germline lookup yields CDR1 SGHVS and CDR2 FNYEAQ. Trimming shortened V by 6 bases and J by 5 bases, and 11 bases separated the two germline ends. The CDR3 loop reads CASSTAWDQPQHF. The CDR3 DNA sequence: TGTGCCAGCAGTACTGCATGGGATCAGCCCCAGCATTTT.

V is TRBV5-1 and J is TRBJ1-1, with a tentative D call TRBD1 (6 bases). The CDR3 has 15 residues. The V end was cut by 5 bases, the J end by 4 bases, with 18 bases between. The V gene's germline CDR1 is SGHRS and CDR2 YFSETQ. CDR3 sequence: CASRQTTGPATEAFF. In DNA form, the CDR3 reads TGCGCCAGCAGGCAAACTACAGGGCCGGCCACTGAAGCTTTCTTT. Based on the CDR3 plus reference TRBV5-1 and TRBJ1-1, the full variable domain is KAGVTQTPRYLIKTRGQQVTLSCSPISGHRSVSWYQQTPGQGLQFLFEYFSETQRNKGNFPGRFSGRQFSNSRSEMNVSTLELGDSALYLCASRQTTGPATEAFFGQGTRLTVV.

This chain joins TRBV4-1 and TRBJ1-1; 7 bases agree with TRBD1. CDR3 length: 14 amino acids. V lost 5 bases and J lost 1; bases outside the gene matches: 4. Per germline, CDR1 MGHRA and CDR2 YSYEKL. The DNA of the CDR3 is TGCGCCAGCAGCTACGACAGGGAGAACACTGAAGCTTTCTTT. Its translation: CASSYDRENTEAFF.

The chain carries TRBV11-2 and TRBJ2-5; weak D call: TRBD1 (5 bases). Germline CDR1 SGHAT, CDR2 FQNNGV. This CDR3 is 15 amino acids long. The V end was cut by 0 bases, the J end by 5 bases, with 13 bases between. CDR3 DNA sequence: TGTGCCAGCAGCTTAGAACTGGGGCTCGGGGAGACCCAGTACTTC. This sequence encodes CASSLELGLGETQYF.

The genes are TRBV5-4 and TRBJ2-2; unclear D gene. Germline CDR1 reads SGHNT; CDR2 reads YYREEE (reference sequence). This CDR3 comprises 14 residues. V lost 0 bases and J 5 bases, leaving 8 bases between the germline ends. The CDR3 loop reads CASSLDTKTGELFF. The CDR3, as DNA: TGTGCCAGCAGCTTGGACACTAAAACCGGGGAGCTGTTTTTT.

The genes are TRBV19 and TRBJ2-7, with D hard to call. This CDR3 contains 11 residues. Trimming shortened V by 4 bases and J by 6 bases, and 7 bases separated the two germline ends. The germline V gene has CDR1 LNHDA and CDR2 SQIVND (reference sequence). Here the CDR3 DNA reads TGTGCCAGTAGTAGCGGTGCCGAGCAGTACTTC. The encoded protein is CASSSGAEQYF.

The CDR3 DNA reads TGTGCCAGCTCACAAGAAACGGTTATGAACACTGAAGCTTTCTTT. Amino acids: CASSQETVMNTEAFF. The chain carries TRBV18 and TRBJ1-1, with D uncertain. The V and J ends lost 4 bases and 0 bases respectively, with 12 bases between them. The CDR3 length is 15 residues. Germline CDR1 is KGHSH and CDR2 is LQKENI.

V gene TRBV6-1 combines with J gene TRBJ2-3, with 9 positions matching TRBD1. Per germline, CDR1 MNHNS and CDR2 SASEGT. CDR3 length equals 16 residues. Germline trimming cut 4 bases from V and 6 bases from J; bases unmatched to any gene: 11. The CDR3 sequence is CASSANWGQGYDTQYF. Written as DNA, the CDR3 is TGTGCCAGCAGTGCGAATTGGGGACAGGGATATGATACGCAGTATTTT.

This sequence joins TRBV3-1 (or the pseudogene TRBV3-2) and TRBJ1-1, with 7 bases aligning to TRBD1. The length of the CDR3 is 15 residues. V was pared by 8 bases and J by 0 bases, with 9 bases of the junction left unmatched. From germline, CDR1 is LGHDT and CDR2 YNNKEL (reference sequence). CDR3 protein: CASCETGRMNTEAFF. CDR3 DNA sequence: TGTGCCAGCTGCGAGACAGGGAGGATGAACACTGAAGCTTTCTTT.

The chain joins TRBV7-2 to TRBJ1-5, with 11 bases lining up with TRBD1. This CDR3 has 15 amino acids. Germline V lookup: CDR1 SGHTA, CDR2 FQGNSA. The junction had 6 bases not matched to a gene; V was cut back by 5 bases and J by 6 bases. The CDR3 DNA reads as TGTGCCAGCAGCCCTTGGACAGGGGGCGTTCAGCCCCAGCATTTT. Its protein is CASSPWTGGVQPQHF. Variable domain in full (rest from reference TRBV7-2 and TRBJ1-5): GAGVSQSPSNKVTEKGKDVELRCDPISGHTALYWYRQSLGQGLEFLIYFQGNSAPDKSGLPSDRFSAERTGGSVSTLTIQRTQQEDSAVYLCASSPWTGGVQPQHFGDGTRLSIL.

The chain is built from TRBV5-4 and TRBJ1-4; 8 nucleotides align to TRBD1. The germline CDR1 and CDR2 sequences are SGHNT and YYREEE (reference sequence). This CDR3 has 13 amino acids. V lost 7 bases to trimming and J lost 6 bases; unmatched junction nucleotides: 5. The CDR3 region has the DNA TGTGCCAGCGGGCTGGACAGGGATGAAAAACTGTTTTTT. Translation gives CASGLDRDEKLFF.

V gene TRBV19 combines with J gene TRBJ2-2; TRBD2 might be the D (5 bases). The V gene's germline CDR1 is LNHDA and CDR2 SQIVND (reference sequence). V was cut by 5 bases and J by 8 bases, with 24 bases left in between. The length of the CDR3 is 17 residues. The CDR3 DNA reads as TGTGCCAGTAGTCTATCTGGACGGGGAGCCCTACCTGGGGAGCTGTTTTTT. Its translation is CASSLSGRGALPGELFF.

J is TRBJ2-1 and V is TRBV6-1, with D perhaps TRBD1 or TRBD2 (7 bases each). The germline V and J ends were trimmed by 0 bases and 4 bases, with 16 bases remaining between them. Per germline, CDR1 MNHNS and CDR2 SASEGT. This CDR3 is 17 amino acids long. The CDR3, as DNA: TGTGCCAGCAGTGAAGCGGTACGACAGGGAGGGTACAATGAGCAGTTCTTC. Protein: CASSEAVRQGGYNEQFF.

V is TRBV6-5 and J is TRBJ2-1; weak D call: TRBD1 (6 bases). Trimming pared 5 bases from V and 9 bases from J, leaving 17 bases between. Germline V gives CDR1 MNHEY, CDR2 SVGAGI. The CDR3 extends over 14 amino acids. The CDR3: CASSRGSPGSEQFF. In nucleotides, the CDR3 is TGTGCCAGCAGTAGGGGGTCCCCAGGGAGTGAGCAGTTCTTC.

Points on this clone: Compared with germline, one end of the junction differs, possibly owing to a read error. The V gene is TRBV4-3, the J gene TRBJ1-1; D unclear. Germline loops: CDR1 LGHNA, CDR2 YSLEER. This CDR3 is 14 amino acids long. CDR3 protein: CASSKEVLSTEAFF. CDR3 nucleotide sequence: TGCGCCAGCAGCAAAGAGGTTTTGAGCACTGAAGCTTTCTTT.